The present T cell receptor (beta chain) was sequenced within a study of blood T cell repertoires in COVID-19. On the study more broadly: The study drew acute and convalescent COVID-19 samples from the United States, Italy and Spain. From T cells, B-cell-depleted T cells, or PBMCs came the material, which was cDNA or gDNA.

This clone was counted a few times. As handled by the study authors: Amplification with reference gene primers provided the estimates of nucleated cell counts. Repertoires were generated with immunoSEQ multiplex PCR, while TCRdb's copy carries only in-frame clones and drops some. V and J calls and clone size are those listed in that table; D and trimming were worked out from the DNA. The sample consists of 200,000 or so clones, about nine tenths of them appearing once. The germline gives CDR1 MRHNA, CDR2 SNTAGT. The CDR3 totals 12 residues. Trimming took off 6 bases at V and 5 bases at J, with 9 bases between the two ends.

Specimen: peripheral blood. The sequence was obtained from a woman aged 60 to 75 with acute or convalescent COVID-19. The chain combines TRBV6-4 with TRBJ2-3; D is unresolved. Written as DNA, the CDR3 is TGTGCCAGCAGCCTGTCGGGAGATACGCAGTATTTT. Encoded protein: CASSLSGDTQYF.